This entry lists 24 T cell receptor beta chains sequenced from one sample in a study of graft-versus-host responses after intestinal transplantation. No cognate antigen is known for these TCRs. Profiling relied on immunoSEQ multiplex PCR, and the TCRdb table lists in-frame clones only, not all of them. The sample lists roughly 100,000 clones; 90% to 95% were seen once. Specimen: unstimulated CD8+ T cells sorted from spleen or lymph node cells, collected before intestinal transplant. The receptors originated from a human donor who received an intestinal transplant.

A word on this clone: A read error may produce the germline difference seen at one junction end. The CDR3 loop is CARSLGGRVREKLFF. As DNA, the CDR3 is TGCGCCAGGAGCTTGGGGGGCAGGGTGAGGGAAAAACTGTTTTTT. V and J are TRBV5-1 and TRBJ1-4, with D possibly TRBD1 on 6 matching bases. Germline CDR1 reads SGHRS; CDR2 reads YFSETQ. This CDR3 has 15 residues.

V and J are TRBV4-2 and TRBJ2-3; 10 bases align to TRBD2. Trimming cost V 0 bases and J 2 bases; bases outside gene matches: 8. This CDR3 is 18 amino acids long. Germline values: CDR1 LGHNA, CDR2 YNFKEQ. The CDR3 spells CASSQDMILAGDTDTQYF. The CDR3 nucleotides read TGTGCCAGCAGCCAAGATATGATCCTAGCGGGGGACACAGATACGCAGTATTTT.

The chain uses TRBV7-9 and TRBJ2-1, with no clear D. Germline values: CDR1 SEHNR, CDR2 FQNEAQ (reference sequence). The CDR3 has 14 amino acids. V was trimmed by 1 base and J by 9 bases, leaving 13 bases between them. This CDR3 reads CASSLETAWVEQFF. The CDR3 nucleotides are TGTGCCAGCAGCTTAGAGACGGCCTGGGTTGAGCAGTTCTTC. Full variable domain (outside the CDR3, taken from reference TRBV7-9 and TRBJ2-1): DTGVSQNPRHKITKRGQNVTFRCDPISEHNRLYWYRQTLGQGPEFLTYFQNEAQLEKSRLLSDRFSAERPKGSFSTLEIQRTEQGDSAMYLCASSLETAWVEQFFGPGTRLTVL.

The chain links TRBV11-2 to TRBJ1-2; 8 bases align to TRBD1. The CDR3 runs to 15 residues. Germline lookup yields CDR1 SGHAT and CDR2 FQNNGV. The V gene end was trimmed by 0 bases and the J gene end by 3 bases; junction bases not matched to a gene: 3. This CDR3 reads CASSLEDREHYGYTF. CDR3 bases: TGTGCCAGCAGCTTAGAGGACAGGGAGCACTATGGCTACACCTTC.

The chain uses TRBV27 and TRBJ2-3; a weak D match, TRBD2 (5 bases). Trimming took 6 bases from V and 0 from J, leaving 13 bases between them. CDR1 is MNHEY and CDR2 is SMNVEV in the germline V gene (reference sequence). The CDR3 extends over 15 amino acids. DNA of the CDR3: TGTGCCAGCAGCCCCAGCGGAATAAGCACAGATACGCAGTATTTT. It encodes CASSPSGISTDTQYF.

The chain combines TRBV25-1 with TRBJ1-6; the match to TRBD1 covers 7 bases. The CDR3 is 16 amino acids. Germline V CDR1 and CDR2: MGHDK, SYGVNS. V shed 4 bases and J 7 bases; nucleotides not matched to a gene: 10. For the CDR3, the DNA is TGTGCCAGCAGTGCCTACCCCGGGACAGACAATTCACCCCTCCACTTT. Amino acid sequence: CASSAYPGTDNSPLHF.

This clone was observed a handful of times. The genes are TRBV4-1 and TRBJ1-6; TRBD1 matches 8 bases. The CDR3 consists of 14 residues. CDR1 and CDR2 from the germline V gene are MGHRA and YSYEKL. V was clipped by 3 bases and J by 10 bases; unmatched bases: 5. CDR3 DNA: TGCGCCAGCAGCCAGGGGACAGGAGAGTCACCCCTCCACTTT. Translation gives CASSQGTGESPLHF.

The chain links TRBV5-6 to TRBJ2-7; D remains ambiguous. Deletions cut 0 bases from V and 5 bases from J, with 6 bases between. CDR3 size: 12 residues. Germline CDR1 and CDR2: SGHDT and YYEEEE. CDR3 protein: CASSLGFNEQYF. The CDR3 nucleotides are TGTGCCAGCAGCTTGGGGTTTAACGAGCAGTACTTC.

The chain combines TRBV5-4 with TRBJ1-6; D gene unclear. Germline CDR1 SGHNT, CDR2 YYREEE (reference sequence). V dropped 1 base and J dropped 7 bases, with 12 bases sitting between them. The length of the CDR3 is 15 residues. CDR3 region: CASSLWPDINSPLHF. CDR3 nucleotide sequence: TGTGCCAGCAGCTTGTGGCCAGACATCAATTCACCCCTCCACTTT. Looking up the rest from reference TRBV5-4 and TRBJ1-6 gives the full variable domain: ETGVTQSPTHLIKTRGQQVTLRCSSQSGHNTVSWYQQALGQGPQFIFQYYREEENGRGNFPPRFSGLQFPNYSSELNVNALELDDSALYLCASSLWPDINSPLHFGNGTRLTVT.

This clone was seen once. The rearrangement joins TRBV2 to TRBJ2-1; D not resolved. V lost 7 bases and J lost 9, with 7 bases in between. Germline lookup yields CDR1 SNHLY and CDR2 FYNNEI. CDR3 length: 10 amino acids. In DNA form, the CDR3 reads TGTGCCAGCAAGAGAGCTGAGCAGTTCTTC. It translates to CASKRAEQFF.

This sequence joins TRBV9 and TRBJ2-2; TRBD1 matches at 8 bases. The J segment lost 6 bases and the V segment lost 4 bases, leaving 11 bases of the junction unmatched. The CDR3 has 16 amino acids. Germline V CDR1 and CDR2: SGDLS, YYNGEE. The CDR3 DNA reads as TGTGCCAGCAGCACCCGGACAGGGAAGGAGGCCGGGGAGCTGTTTTTT. Translating it yields CASSTRTGKEAGELFF. Using reference TRBV9 and TRBJ2-2 for the parts outside the CDR3, the full variable domain is DSGVTQTPKHLITATGQRVTLRCSPRSGDLSVYWYQQSLDQGLQFLIQYYNGEERAKGNILERFSAQQFPDLHSELNLSSLELGDSALYFCASSTRTGKEAGELFFGEGSRLTVL.

V usage is TRBV27 and J usage is TRBJ2-1; tentatively, D is TRBD2 (6 bases). V shed 3 bases and J shed 1 base, with 13 bases lying between them. Looked up from germline, CDR1 is MNHEY and CDR2 is SMNVEV (reference sequence). The CDR3 has 16 amino acids. In DNA, the CDR3 is TGTGCCAGCAGTTTGATAGCGGCCCAATCCTACAATGAGCAGTTCTTC. Translation: CASSLIAAQSYNEQFF.

The rearrangement uses TRBV19 and TRBJ2-1; D possibly matches TRBD1 or TRBD2 (5 bases each). The V end was cut by 5 bases, the J end by 13 bases, with 18 bases between. CDR1 and CDR2 (germline): LNHDA, SQIVND (reference sequence). The CDR3 has 13 residues. The CDR3: CASSPRENRPQFF. In nucleotides, the CDR3 is TGTGCCAGTAGTCCGAGGGAGAACAGGCCCCAGTTCTTC.

V usage is TRBV5-4 and J usage is TRBJ1-6, with TRBD1 matching 8 bases. The CDR3 covers 15 residues. The V gene end was trimmed by 4 bases and the J gene end by 8 bases; junction bases not matched to a gene: 8. The germline CDR1 and CDR2 sequences are SGHNT and YYREEE (reference sequence). This CDR3 reads CASSTGTGWDSPLHF. The CDR3 region has the DNA TGTGCCAGCAGCACCGGGACAGGTTGGGATTCACCCCTCCACTTT. The full variable domain, in which reference TRBV5-4 and TRBJ1-6 provide the parts outside the CDR3, is ETGVTQSPTHLIKTRGQQVTLRCSSQSGHNTVSWYQQALGQGPQFIFQYYREEENGRGNFPPRFSGLQFPNYSSELNVNALELDDSALYLCASSTGTGWDSPLHFGNGTRLTVT.

The chain links TRBV5-8 to TRBJ1-2; unclear D gene. This CDR3 is 15 amino acids long. The V gene lost 5 bases and the J gene lost 7 bases, with 21 bases spanning the gap. Germline V gives CDR1 SGHTS, CDR2 YDEGEE. This CDR3 reads CASSGGLSPPGGYTF. The CDR3 nucleotides are TGTGCCAGCAGTGGCGGACTCTCACCCCCAGGTGGCTACACCTTC.

The chain is built from TRBV6-6 and TRBJ1-5; TRBD1 aligns across 10 bases. This CDR3 is 16 amino acids long. Germline CDR1 and CDR2: MNHNY and SVGAGI (reference sequence). The V segment lost 4 bases and the J segment 1 base; nucleotides outside the gene matches: 4. CDR3 loop: CASSFPGQGSNQPQHF. Here the CDR3 DNA reads TGTGCCAGCAGTTTCCCGGGACAGGGGAGCAATCAGCCCCAGCATTTT.

In this sample, this clone turned up once. The chain is built from TRBV6-5 and TRBJ2-7; 7 bases match TRBD2. J gave up 3 bases and V 2 bases, and 10 bases lay outside the gene matches. Germline CDR1 is MNHEY and CDR2 is SVGAGI. The CDR3 covers 16 residues. In nucleotides, the CDR3 is TGTGCCAGCAGTTACCGTTCGGGAGGAGATAACTACGAGCAGTACTTC. Encoded protein: CASSYRSGGDNYEQYF.

The chain is built from TRBV30 and TRBJ1-5; D is ambiguous. The CDR3 runs 14 residues. The germline V gene encodes CDR1 GTSNPN and CDR2 SVGIG (reference sequence). With 2 bases removed from V and 5 bases from J, the gap between germline ends came to 13 bases. CDR3 in amino acids: CAWSQVHLYQPQHF. CDR3 nucleotides: TGTGCCTGGAGTCAGGTCCACCTTTATCAGCCCCAGCATTTT.

CDR3 DNA: TGCGCCAGCGCCCCTATTGGGACTTCCTCCTACGAGCAGTACTTC. Amino acid sequence: CASAPIGTSSYEQYF. The chain couples TRBV5-1 to TRBJ2-7; perhaps TRBD2 as D (6 bases). The CDR3 length is 15 residues. Germline CDR1 and CDR2: SGHRS and YFSETQ. V lost 7 bases to trimming and J lost 0 bases, with 17 bases between them.

The chain is built from TRBV4-1 and TRBJ1-1, with D unclear. The CDR3 covers 14 residues. CDR1 is MGHRA and CDR2 is YSYEKL in the germline V gene. Trimming took off 5 bases at V and 0 bases at J, with 10 bases between the two ends. The DNA for the CDR3 is TGCGCCAGCAGCTTGTTATTCTTGAACACTGAAGCTTTCTTT. It is translated as CASSLLFLNTEAFF.

This clone was observed a single time. The chain links TRBV25-1 to TRBJ1-5, with TRBD1 as a possible D gene (5 bases). Germline V gene lookup returns CDR1 MGHDK and CDR2 SYGVNS. V lost 2 bases and J 9 bases, leaving 20 bases between the germline ends. This CDR3 is built from 16 residues. Written as DNA, the CDR3 is TGTGCCAGCAGTGAAGGAGACAGAATAGGAGAGGGGCCCCAGCATTTT. Translating gives CASSEGDRIGEGPQHF.

The chain carries TRBV6-5 and TRBJ2-5, with D uncertain. CDR3 size: 14 residues. Germline V gene lookup returns CDR1 MNHEY and CDR2 SVGAGI. V shed 4 bases and J shed 0 bases, with 9 bases lying between them. The CDR3 region is CASSSLTNQETQYF. The CDR3 nucleotides read TGTGCCAGCAGTTCCCTGACAAACCAAGAGACCCAGTACTTC.

The V and J genes are TRBV6-6 and TRBJ1-1, with 7 nucleotides matching TRBD1. This CDR3 has 15 amino acids. Trimming took 0 bases from V and 4 from J; bases not matched to a gene: 5. CDR1 is MNHNY and CDR2 is SVGAGI in the germline V gene (reference sequence). CDR3: CASSYSAGGVTEAFF. The CDR3 DNA is TGTGCCAGCAGTTACTCAGCAGGGGGGGTCACTGAAGCTTTCTTT.

The sample holds one count of this clone. The chain couples TRBV11-3 to TRBJ1-2; 8 positions agree with TRBD1. The trim removed 6 bases at V and 6 bases at J, leaving 3 bases unmatched. The CDR3 contains 12 residues. From germline, CDR1 is SGHNT and CDR2 YENEEA. The CDR3 protein is CASRQGADGYTF. The CDR3 DNA follows: TGTGCCAGCAGGCAGGGGGCGGATGGCTACACCTTC.